This T cell receptor beta chain emerged from a study of blood T cell repertoires in COVID-19. Study information: Samples of COVID-19 (acute and convalescent) were obtained from the United States, Italy and Spain. T cells, B-cell-depleted T cells, or PBMCs provided the cDNA or gDNA that served as material.

The CDR3 loop spans 17 amino acids. Germline trimming cut 3 bases from V and 5 bases from J; bases unmatched to any gene: 14. CDR1 is SGDLS, CDR2 YYNGEE, per germline. In its sample, this clone was seen once. The repertoire was sequenced with immunoSEQ multiplex PCR; TCRdb's copy has only in-frame clones and lacks some. The repertoire has about 210,000 clones, 75% to 90% of them found once; the top ten carry about 1.2%. The specimen sequenced was PBMCs or T cells enriched from blood (not recorded which). The source of this sequence is a man aged 30-40 years who had recovered from COVID-19. The chain couples TRBV9 to TRBJ2-5; 9 bases are a match to TRBD1. The CDR3 spells CASSAPYRDRVRETQYF. The CDR3 nucleotides are TGTGCCAGCAGCGCCCCTTACCGGGACAGGGTAAGGGAGACCCAGTACTTC.